The present T cell receptor (beta chain) was sequenced within a study of blood T cell repertoires in COVID-19. Looking at the study overall: Italy, Spain and the United States were the sources of the convalescent and acute COVID-19 samples. The analysed material was cDNA or gDNA that came from T cells, B-cell-depleted T cells, or PBMCs.

This table comes from immunoSEQ multiplex PCR, and its TCRdb copy is limited to in-frame clones, with some not included. The table shows some 200,000 clones, with approximately 83% occurring only once. V gave up 4 bases and J gave up 3 bases; unmatched junction bases: 11. The V gene's germline CDR1 is SGHRS and CDR2 YFSETQ. The CDR3 extends over 18 amino acids. This clone was observed a handful of times. The source of this sequence is a human donor with acute or convalescent COVID-19. The donor label of this sample is uncertain. Sequencing input: peripheral blood. The chain links TRBV5-1 to TRBJ2-5, with 14 bases fitting TRBD2. The CDR3 region has the DNA TGCGCCAGCAGCCCAGGAGCTTCGGGACTAGCGGGGGAAGAGACCCAGTACTTC. Encoded protein: CASSPGASGLAGEETQYF.